These 28 T cell receptor beta chains share one sample of origin, sequenced in a study of blood T cell repertoires in COVID-19. TCRdb keeps only in-frame clones here, not all; method: immunoSEQ multiplex PCR. The sample includes under 200,000 clones, about 88% seen only once; the top ten take around 0.99%. The sample taken for sequencing was peripheral blood. Every receptor here comes from a man younger than 30 with acute or convalescent COVID-19.

The V and J genes are TRBV6-6 and TRBJ2-1; D is perhaps TRBD1 (6 bases). Germline V gene sequence: CDR1 MNHNY, CDR2 SVGAGI (reference sequence). Trimming removed 6 bases at V and 3 bases at J, with 6 bases between. This CDR3 spans 12 amino acids. CDR3 sequence: CASRDSYNEQFF. As DNA, the CDR3 is TGTGCCAGCAGGGACAGCTACAATGAGCAGTTCTTC.

CDR3 in DNA: TGTGCCAGCAGTGGACAGGATTATCAGCCCCAGCATTTT. Residues: CASSGQDYQPQHF. The chain recombines TRBV2 with TRBJ1-5, with D perhaps matching TRBD1 (6 bases). Germline CDR1 is SNHLY and CDR2 is FYNNEI. CDR3 size: 13 residues. Between the trimmed V and J ends, which lost 4 bases and 5 bases, there was a span of 9 bases.

J is TRBJ2-1 and V is TRBV7-9, with 7 bases fitting TRBD1. Germline values: CDR1 SEHNR, CDR2 FQNEAQ (reference sequence). V shed 8 bases, J shed 6 bases, and the junction held 4 bases outside the gene matches. The CDR3 is made up of 12 amino acids. CDR3 in amino acids: CASGSGGNEQFF. The CDR3 DNA reads TGTGCCAGCGGATCAGGGGGCAATGAGCAGTTCTTC.

This clone was recorded only once. The rearrangement links TRBV5-1 to TRBJ2-3, with 8 bases fitting TRBD1. V was clipped by 5 bases and J by 2 bases; unmatched bases: 4. Germline CDR1 SGHRS, CDR2 YFSETQ. The CDR3 runs to 14 residues. DNA of the CDR3: TGCGCCAGCAGAATGACAGGGGACACAGATACGCAGTATTTT. It specifies CASRMTGDTDTQYF.

This chain joins TRBV9 and TRBJ2-2, with a tentative D call TRBD1 (5 bases). Germline V gene sequence: CDR1 SGDLS, CDR2 YYNGEE. The CDR3 has 13 residues. Trimming left V 3 bases short and J 4 bases short, with 7 bases between. CDR3 bases: TGTGCCAGCAGCGGACAGCCCACCGGGGAGCTGTTTTTT. It is translated as CASSGQPTGELFF.

This clone was seen once. This chain links TRBV6-1 with TRBJ1-5; tentatively, D is TRBD1 (6 bases). Trimming removed 3 bases at V and 4 bases at J, with 13 bases between. This CDR3 region has 15 residues. The germline CDR1 and CDR2 sequences are MNHNS and SASEGT. CDR3 in DNA: TGTGCCAGCAGTGATTTGCACAGGGATAATCAGCCCCAGCATTTT. Translated, it gives CASSDLHRDNQPQHF.

The J gene is TRBJ2-7, the V gene TRBV6-6; TRBD2 might be the D (6 bases). Germline CDR1 MNHNY, CDR2 SVGAGI (reference sequence). This CDR3 is 15 amino acids long. V was pared by 0 bases and J by 0 bases, with 9 bases between. CDR3 nucleotide sequence: TGTGCCAGCAGTTACTCAGGGAGGAGCTCCTACGAGCAGTACTTC. It encodes CASSYSGRSSYEQYF.

This rearrangement joins TRBV5-1 to TRBJ2-1; a possible D gene is TRBD2 (5 bases). The germline gives CDR1 SGHRS, CDR2 YFSETQ. V was trimmed by 4 bases and J by 0 bases, leaving 20 bases between them. CDR3 length equals 18 residues. Here the CDR3 DNA reads TGCGCCAGCAGCGCAATGCAGCTAGCTGTCAGCTCCTACAATGAGCAGTTCTTC. This sequence encodes CASSAMQLAVSSYNEQFF.

Here the CDR3 DNA reads TGTGCCAGCAGTCCGGACAGTTTTTCTGGAAACACCATATATTTT. Encoded protein: CASSPDSFSGNTIYF. This rearrangement joins TRBV6-5 to TRBJ1-3; D might be TRBD1 (6 bases). Trimming cost V 5 bases and J 1 base, with 12 bases left between them. There are 15 residues in the CDR3. The germline V gene has CDR1 MNHEY and CDR2 SVGAGI.

The chain uses TRBV18 and TRBJ2-1, with a tentative D call TRBD1 (6 bases). Germline assignment: CDR1 KGHSH and CDR2 LQKENI. V lost 6 bases to trimming and J lost 1 base, with 16 bases between them. There are 16 residues in the CDR3. The CDR3 nucleotides are TGTGCCAGCTCCCTAACGAGGACAGCGTCCTACAATGAGCAGTTCTTC. This encodes CASSLTRTASYNEQFF.

This chain links TRBV18 with TRBJ2-2; 7 bases are shared with TRBD1. Germline CDR1 reads KGHSH; CDR2 reads LQKENI. The CDR3 runs 14 residues. V shed 4 bases and J 6 bases; nucleotides not matched to a gene: 5. This CDR3 reads CASSLRQGPGELFF. CDR3 nucleotide sequence: TGTGCCAGCTCACTAAGACAGGGACCCGGGGAGCTGTTTTTT.

This sequence joins TRBV2 and TRBJ1-1; D is unclear. With 7 bases removed from V and 0 bases from J, the gap between germline ends came to 9 bases. The V gene's germline CDR1 is SNHLY and CDR2 FYNNEI. The length of the CDR3 is 13 residues. The CDR3 region has the DNA TGTGCCAGCAACGCAGTTATGAACACTGAAGCTTTCTTT. Amino acids: CASNAVMNTEAFF.

This chain links TRBV7-2 with TRBJ2-6; D is ambiguous. Germline assignment: CDR1 SGHTA and CDR2 FQGNSA. Trimming took off 1 base at V and 0 bases at J, with 7 bases between the two ends. This CDR3 spans 16 amino acids. CDR3 in amino acids: CASSLDTSSGANVLTF. The CDR3 nucleotides read TGTGCCAGCAGCTTAGACACCTCCTCTGGGGCCAACGTCCTGACTTTC. The full variable domain, with the rest looked up from reference TRBV7-2 and TRBJ2-6, is GAGVSQSPSNKVTEKGKDVELRCDPISGHTALYWYRQSLGQGLEFLIYFQGNSAPDKSGLPSDRFSAERTGGSVSTLTIQRTQQEDSAVYLCASSLDTSSGANVLTFGAGSRLTVL.

This chain uses TRBV12-3 or TRBV12-4 with TRBJ1-6; a possible D gene is TRBD1 (5 bases). The germline V and J ends were trimmed by 1 base and 11 bases, with 9 bases remaining between them. The CDR3 has 13 residues. CDR3 residues: CASSLGQGTPLHF. CDR3 coding DNA: TGTGCCAGCAGTTTAGGGCAGGGCACACCCCTCCACTTT.

The gene calls are TRBV5-1 and TRBJ2-3; TRBD1 matches at 8 bases. With V trimmed by 3 bases and J by 3 bases, 6 bases remained unmatched. The CDR3 spans 15 residues. Germline CDR1 SGHRS, CDR2 YFSETQ. CDR3 DNA sequence: TGCGCCAGCAGCTGGGGGACAGGAGGTACAGATACGCAGTATTTT. As protein: CASSWGTGGTDTQYF. Variable domain in full (rest from reference TRBV5-1 and TRBJ2-3): KAGVTQTPRYLIKTRGQQVTLSCSPISGHRSVSWYQQTPGQGLQFLFEYFSETQRNKGNFPGRFSGRQFSNSRSEMNVSTLELGDSALYLCASSWGTGGTDTQYFGPGTRLTVL.

The rearrangement uses TRBV28 and TRBJ2-3; D uncertain. Germline V CDR1 and CDR2: MDHEN, SYDVKM. V lost 3 bases, J lost 4 bases, and 20 bases lay in between. The CDR3 consists of 17 residues. CDR3 sequence reads: CASSFPEAERVADTQYF. CDR3 nucleotides: TGTGCCAGCAGTTTTCCTGAGGCGGAACGGGTGGCAGATACGCAGTATTTT.

The V call is TRBV5-1, the J call TRBJ1-3, with 9 bases identical to TRBD1. The CDR3 spans 15 residues. Germline loops: CDR1 SGHRS, CDR2 YFSETQ. Trimming removed 3 bases from V and 2 bases from J; junction bases left unmatched: 3. The CDR3 reads CASSSQGAAGNTIYF. CDR3 in DNA: TGCGCCAGCAGCTCACAGGGGGCCGCTGGAAACACCATATATTTT.

V usage is TRBV20-1 and J usage is TRBJ2-4, with D unresolved. This CDR3 is 10 amino acids long. Germline V lookup: CDR1 DFQATT, CDR2 SNEGSKA (reference sequence). V lost 5 bases and J lost 6, with 5 bases in between. The CDR3: CSAGPNIQYF. CDR3 nucleotides: TGCAGTGCTGGGCCAAACATTCAGTACTTC.

This sequence joins TRBV11-2 and TRBJ1-6; 11 positions match TRBD1. CDR1 and CDR2 (germline): SGHAT, FQNNGV. Trimming cost V 5 bases and J 10 bases; bases outside gene matches: 4. This CDR3 comprises 14 residues. Written as DNA, the CDR3 is TGTGCCAGCAGCCAGGGACAGGGGGGATCACCCCTCCACTTT. Its protein product is CASSQGQGGSPLHF.

The chain uses TRBV7-9 and TRBJ2-7, with D tentatively TRBD1 (6 bases). CDR3 length equals 15 residues. CDR1 is SEHNR, CDR2 FQNEAQ, per germline (reference sequence). Trimming stripped 5 bases from V and 3 bases from J, with 17 bases between. The CDR3 spells CASSHLQGSVYEQYF. The DNA of the CDR3 is TGTGCCAGCAGCCACTTACAGGGTTCAGTCTACGAGCAGTACTTC.

The chain uses TRBV7-8 and TRBJ1-2, with 9 bases fitting TRBD1. V dropped 3 bases and J dropped 4; count of bases not matched to a gene: 3. Germline CDR1 SGHVS, CDR2 FQNEAQ. The CDR3 sequence is 14 residues long. The CDR3 reads CASSLTGQGYGYTF. The CDR3 nucleotides are TGTGCCAGCAGCTTGACGGGACAGGGCTATGGCTACACCTTC.

This chain links TRBV7-9 with TRBJ1-5, with TRBD1 as a possible D gene (6 bases). The CDR3 sequence is 13 residues long. Germline V lookup: CDR1 SEHNR, CDR2 FQNEAQ (reference sequence). The V and J ends lost 1 base and 5 bases respectively, with 6 bases between them. Here the CDR3 DNA reads TGTGCCAGCAGCTTAGGGACAGATCAGCCCCAGCATTTT. This translates into CASSLGTDQPQHF.

The chain carries TRBV10-1 and TRBJ1-5, with D hard to call. V lost 5 bases, J lost 5 bases, and 10 bases lay in between. Per the germline V gene, CDR1 is WNHNN and CDR2 is SYGVQD (reference sequence). The CDR3 has 13 residues. CDR3 protein: CASSPEPDQPQHF. CDR3 coding DNA: TGCGCCAGCAGTCCGGAGCCCGATCAGCCCCAGCATTTT.

The chain uses TRBV19 and TRBJ2-1; 11 bases fit TRBD2. Germline loops: CDR1 LNHDA, CDR2 SQIVND (reference sequence). V dropped 5 bases and J dropped 1; count of bases not matched to a gene: 4. The CDR3 totals 16 residues. CDR3 nucleotide sequence: TGTGCCAGTAGTGCGCGACTAGCGGGGTCCTACAATGAGCAGTTCTTC. Translated: CASSARLAGSYNEQFF. Combining the CDR3 with reference TRBV19 and TRBJ2-1 gives the whole variable domain DGGITQSPKYLFRKEGQNVTLSCEQNLNHDAMYWYRQDPGQGLRLIYYSQIVNDFQKGDIAEGYSVSREKKESFPLTVTSAQKNPTAFYLCASSARLAGSYNEQFFGPGTRLTVL.

The chain combines TRBV10-2 with TRBJ1-5; a weak D match, TRBD1 (6 bases). Per germline, CDR1 WSHSY and CDR2 SAAADI. The CDR3 is 14 amino acids. The V end was cut by 5 bases, the J end by 3 bases, with 11 bases between. CDR3 nucleotides: TGCGCCAGCAGTCCGGACAGACACAATCAGCCCCAGCATTTT. Translation gives CASSPDRHNQPQHF.

The gene calls are TRBV7-9 and TRBJ1-5, with D tentatively TRBD1 (6 bases). The CDR3 sequence is 17 residues long. Germline V lookup: CDR1 SEHNR, CDR2 FQNEAQ (reference sequence). V was pared by 4 bases and J by 6 bases, with 22 bases between. This CDR3 is CASSSTYKQGSTQPQHF. In DNA form, the CDR3 reads TGTGCCAGCAGCTCAACCTATAAACAGGGCTCGACTCAGCCCCAGCATTTT.

The chain couples TRBV2 to TRBJ1-1; D gene unclear. Germline CDR1 SNHLY, CDR2 FYNNEI. CDR3 length: 12 amino acids. Between the trimmed V and J ends, which lost 6 bases and 4 bases, there was a span of 9 bases. CDR3: CASRRVGTEAFF. The CDR3, as DNA: TGTGCCAGCAGACGGGTGGGCACTGAAGCTTTCTTT.

The V and J genes are TRBV7-2 and TRBJ1-4, with 7 bases aligning to TRBD1. The CDR3 is 17 amino acids. CDR1 and CDR2 from the germline V gene are SGHTA and FQGNSA. The V segment lost 5 bases and the J segment 0 bases; nucleotides outside the gene matches: 9. The CDR3 protein is CASSNDREMTTNEKLFF. The CDR3 DNA is TGTGCCAGCAGCAATGACAGGGAGATGACAACTAATGAAAAACTGTTTTTT.